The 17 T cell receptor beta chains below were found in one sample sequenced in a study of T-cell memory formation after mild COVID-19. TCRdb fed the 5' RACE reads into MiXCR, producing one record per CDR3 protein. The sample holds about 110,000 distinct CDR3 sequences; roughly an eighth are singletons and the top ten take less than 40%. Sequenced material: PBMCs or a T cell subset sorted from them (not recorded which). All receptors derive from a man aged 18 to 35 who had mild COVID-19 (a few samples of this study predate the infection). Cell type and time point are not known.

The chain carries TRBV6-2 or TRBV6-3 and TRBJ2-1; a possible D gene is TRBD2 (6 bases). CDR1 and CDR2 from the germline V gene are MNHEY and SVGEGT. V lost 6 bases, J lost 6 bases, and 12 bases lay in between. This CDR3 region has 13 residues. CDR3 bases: TGTGCCAGCAGCGTTGGACTACTCAATGAGCAGTTCTTC. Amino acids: CASSVGLLNEQFF.

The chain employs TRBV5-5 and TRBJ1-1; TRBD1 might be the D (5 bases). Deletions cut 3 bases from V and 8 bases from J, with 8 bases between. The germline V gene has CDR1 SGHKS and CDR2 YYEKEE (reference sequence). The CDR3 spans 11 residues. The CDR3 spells CASSSRTEAFF. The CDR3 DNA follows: TGTGCCAGCAGCTCTAGGACAGAAGCTTTCTTT.

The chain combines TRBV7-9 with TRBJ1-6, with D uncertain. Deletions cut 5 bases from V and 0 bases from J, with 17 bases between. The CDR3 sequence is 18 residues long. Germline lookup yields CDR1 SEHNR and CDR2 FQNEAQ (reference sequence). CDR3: CASSDRWTDSSYNSPLHF. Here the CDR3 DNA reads TGTGCCAGCAGCGACCGATGGACGGATAGCTCCTATAATTCACCCCTCCACTTT.

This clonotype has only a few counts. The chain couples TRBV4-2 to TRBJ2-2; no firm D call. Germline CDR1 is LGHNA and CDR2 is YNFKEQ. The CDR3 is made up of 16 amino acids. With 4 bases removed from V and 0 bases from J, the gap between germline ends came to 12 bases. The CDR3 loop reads CASSPNDNANTGELFF. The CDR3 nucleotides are TGTGCCAGCAGCCCCAACGACAATGCGAACACCGGGGAGCTGTTTTTT.

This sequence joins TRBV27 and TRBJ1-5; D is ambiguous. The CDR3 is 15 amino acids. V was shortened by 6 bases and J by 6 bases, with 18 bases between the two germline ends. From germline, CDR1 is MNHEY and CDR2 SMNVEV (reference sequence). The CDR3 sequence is CASSYSDNPFQPQHF. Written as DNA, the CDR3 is TGTGCCAGCAGCTATTCAGATAACCCTTTTCAGCCCCAGCATTTT.

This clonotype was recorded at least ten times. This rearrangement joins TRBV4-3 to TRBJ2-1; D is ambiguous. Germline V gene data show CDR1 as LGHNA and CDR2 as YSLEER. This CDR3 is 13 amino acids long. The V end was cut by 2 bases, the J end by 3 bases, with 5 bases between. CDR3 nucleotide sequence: TGCGCCAGCAGCCAACAGCACTACAATGAGCAGTTCTTC. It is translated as CASSQQHYNEQFF.

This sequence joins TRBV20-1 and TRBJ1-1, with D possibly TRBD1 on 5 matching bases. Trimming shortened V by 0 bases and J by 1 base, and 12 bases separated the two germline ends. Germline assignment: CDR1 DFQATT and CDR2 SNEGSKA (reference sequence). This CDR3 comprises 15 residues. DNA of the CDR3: TGCAGTGCTAGAGATCCTCCCGGGGGGAACACTGAAGCTTTCTTT. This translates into CSARDPPGGNTEAFF.

The DNA of the CDR3 is TGTGCCAGTGGAGGAGGAGACAGGAGAACCTTCTACGAGCAGTACGTC. It is translated as CASGGGDRRTFYEQYV. V is TRBV2 and J is TRBJ2-7; a possible D gene is TRBD1 (6 bases). Trimming cost V 9 bases and J 3 bases, with 24 bases left between them. From germline, CDR1 is SNHLY and CDR2 FYNNEI. The CDR3 totals 16 residues.

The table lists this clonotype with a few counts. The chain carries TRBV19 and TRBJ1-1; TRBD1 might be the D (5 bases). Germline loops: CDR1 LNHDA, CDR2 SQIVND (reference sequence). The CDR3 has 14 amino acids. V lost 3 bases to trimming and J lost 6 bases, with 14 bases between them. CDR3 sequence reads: CASSMIWGDPEAFF. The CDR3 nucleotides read TGTGCCAGTAGTATGATTTGGGGGGATCCTGAAGCTTTCTTT. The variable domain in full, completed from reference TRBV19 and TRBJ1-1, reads DGGITQSPKYLFRKEGQNVTLSCEQNLNHDAMYWYRQDPGQGLRLIYYSQIVNDFQKGDIAEGYSVSREKKESFPLTVTSAQKNPTAFYLCASSMIWGDPEAFFGQGTRLTVV.

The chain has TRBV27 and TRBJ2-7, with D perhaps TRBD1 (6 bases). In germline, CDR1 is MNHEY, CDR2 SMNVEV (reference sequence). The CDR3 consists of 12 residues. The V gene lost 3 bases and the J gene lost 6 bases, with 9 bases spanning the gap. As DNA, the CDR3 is TGTGCCAGCAGTTTTCTAGGGGGCGAGCAGTACTTC. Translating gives CASSFLGGEQYF.

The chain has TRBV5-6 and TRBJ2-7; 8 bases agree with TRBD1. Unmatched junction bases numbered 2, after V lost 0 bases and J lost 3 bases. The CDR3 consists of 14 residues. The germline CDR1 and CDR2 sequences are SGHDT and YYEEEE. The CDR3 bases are TGTGCCAGCAGCTTGGGACAGGGGTTCTACGAGCAGTACGTC. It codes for CASSLGQGFYEQYV.

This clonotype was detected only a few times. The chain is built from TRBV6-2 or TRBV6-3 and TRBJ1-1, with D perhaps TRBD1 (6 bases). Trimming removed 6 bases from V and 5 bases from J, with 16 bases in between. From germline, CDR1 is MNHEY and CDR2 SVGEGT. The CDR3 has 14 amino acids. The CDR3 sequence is CASRTTGRMTEAFF. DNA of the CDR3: TGTGCCAGCAGGACGACAGGTCGTATGACTGAAGCTTTCTTT.

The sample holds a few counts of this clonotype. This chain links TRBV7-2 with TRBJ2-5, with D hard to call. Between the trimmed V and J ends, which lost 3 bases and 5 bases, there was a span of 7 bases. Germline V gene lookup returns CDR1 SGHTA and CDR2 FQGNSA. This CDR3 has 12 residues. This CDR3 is CASSFWRETQYF. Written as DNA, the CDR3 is TGTGCCAGCAGCTTTTGGCGGGAGACCCAGTACTTC.

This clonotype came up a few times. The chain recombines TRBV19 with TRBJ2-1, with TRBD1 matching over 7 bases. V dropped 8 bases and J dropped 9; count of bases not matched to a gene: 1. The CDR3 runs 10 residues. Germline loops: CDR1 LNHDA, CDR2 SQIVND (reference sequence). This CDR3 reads CASEGAEQFF. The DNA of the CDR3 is TGTGCCAGTGAGGGGGCTGAGCAGTTCTTC.

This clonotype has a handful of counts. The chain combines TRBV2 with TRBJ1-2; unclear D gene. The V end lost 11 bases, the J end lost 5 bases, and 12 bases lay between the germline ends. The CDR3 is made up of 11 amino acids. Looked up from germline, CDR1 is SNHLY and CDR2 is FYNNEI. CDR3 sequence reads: CALRVWYGYTF. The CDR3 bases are TGTGCCCTGAGGGTTTGGTATGGCTACACCTTC.

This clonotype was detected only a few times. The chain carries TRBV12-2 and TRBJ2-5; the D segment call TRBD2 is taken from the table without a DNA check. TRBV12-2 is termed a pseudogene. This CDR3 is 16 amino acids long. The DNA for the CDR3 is TGTGCAAGTCGCTTCGTAGCGGGGGGTCTACAAGAGACCCAGTACTTC. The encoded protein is CASRFVAGGLQETQYF.

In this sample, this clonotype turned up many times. The CDR3 sequence: CATSRSGNRDYEQYF. The CDR3 DNA follows: TGTGCCACCAGCAGGTCGGGCAACAGGGACTACGAGCAGTACTTC. The chain carries TRBV15 and TRBJ2-7, with a tentative D call TRBD1 (6 bases). CDR1 and CDR2 from the germline V gene are LNHNV and YYDKDF (reference sequence). The CDR3 loop spans 15 amino acids. V gave up 3 bases and J gave up 3 bases, with 15 bases separating them.